Listed below are T cell receptor beta chains from one sample, sequenced in a study of blood T cell repertoires in COVID-19. Using immunoSEQ multiplex PCR, the repertoire was profiled, and TCRdb retains in-frame clones only, with some absent. The data contain 120,000 to 150,000 clones, 85% to 90% of them singletons. The sequenced sample consisted of peripheral blood. Receptors were obtained from a woman aged 55-70 years with active COVID-19. Each CDR3 is given with its conserved first and last residue. Fields, in order: clone size, V gene, J gene, D gene, CDR3 protein, CDR3 DNA. D genes are given only for firm matches. Only some rows state a clone size, as once, few, many or a class for expanded clones.

clone size: .
V gene: TRBV6-2/TRBV6-3
J gene: TRBJ1-6
D gene: TRBD1
CDR3 protein: CASSYPPGQGARNSPLHF
CDR3 DNA: TGTGCCAGCAGTTACCCCCCGGGACAGGGGGCGAGGAATTCACCCCTCCACTTT

clone size: .
V gene: TRBV5-5
J gene: TRBJ2-2
D gene: TRBD2
CDR3 protein: CASSLGLTSGRAGELFF
CDR3 DNA: TGTGCCAGCAGCTTGGGTTTAACTAGCGGGAGAGCCGGGGAGCTGTTTTTT

clone size: .
V gene: TRBV18
J gene: TRBJ2-7
D gene: TRBD1
CDR3 protein: CASSPGTGQSYEQYF
CDR3 DNA: TGTGCCAGCTCACCAGGGACAGGCCAATCCTACGAGCAGTACTTC

clone size: .
V gene: TRBV2
J gene: TRBJ1-1
D gene: .
CDR3 protein: CASSTVGGFGAFF
CDR3 DNA: TGTGCCAGCAGCACCGTGGGAGGGTTCGGAGCTTTCTTT

clone size: .
V gene: TRBV30
J gene: TRBJ2-2
D gene: TRBD2
CDR3 protein: CAWKLAGVSGELFF
CDR3 DNA: TGTGCCTGGAAATTGGCGGGAGTATCAGGGGAGCTGTTTTTT

clone size: .
V gene: TRBV4-1
J gene: TRBJ1-6
D gene: .
CDR3 protein: CASSQLPTLNNSPLHF
CDR3 DNA: TGCGCCAGCAGCCAACTCCCGACACTTAATAATTCACCCCTCCACTTT

clone size: .
V gene: TRBV9
J gene: TRBJ2-6
D gene: TRBD1
CDR3 protein: CASSVGLGGAGANVLTF
CDR3 DNA: TGTGCCAGCAGCGTAGGGCTAGGGGGCGCTGGGGCCAACGTCCTGACTTTC

clone size: .
V gene: TRBV19
J gene: TRBJ2-3
D gene: TRBD1
CDR3 protein: CASRASGQGPDTQYF
CDR3 DNA: TGTGCCAGTAGGGCTTCTGGACAGGGCCCAGATACGCAGTATTTT

clone size: .
V gene: TRBV3-1/TRBV3-2
J gene: TRBJ2-5
D gene: TRBD2
CDR3 protein: CASSHLGLALTQYF
CDR3 DNA: TGTGCCAGCAGCCACCTGGGACTAGCACTTACCCAGTACTTC

clone size: .
V gene: TRBV28
J gene: TRBJ2-7
D gene: TRBD1
CDR3 protein: CASSRTATGASSYEQYF
CDR3 DNA: TGTGCCAGCAGCCGGACGGCCACAGGGGCGAGCTCCTACGAGCAGTACTTC

clone size: .
V gene: TRBV14
J gene: TRBJ2-3
D gene: TRBD1
CDR3 protein: CASSDLYRGVADTQYF
CDR3 DNA: TGTGCCAGCAGCGATCTCTACAGGGGTGTCGCAGATACGCAGTATTTT

clone size: .
V gene: TRBV28
J gene: TRBJ2-1
D gene: TRBD2
CDR3 protein: CASSSKGGRNEQFF
CDR3 DNA: TGTGCCAGCAGCTCCAAGGGCGGGAGGAATGAGCAGTTCTTC

clone size: .
V gene: TRBV7-8
J gene: TRBJ2-5
D gene: TRBD1
CDR3 protein: CASSRDRGPETQYF
CDR3 DNA: TGTGCCAGCAGCCGAGACAGGGGCCCAGAGACCCAGTACTTC

clone size: few
V gene: TRBV4-2
J gene: TRBJ1-1
D gene: .
CDR3 protein: CASSQDFQGFNTEAFF
CDR3 DNA: TGTGCCAGCAGCCAAGATTTTCAGGGTTTCAACACTGAAGCTTTCTTT

clone size: few
V gene: TRBV7-8
J gene: TRBJ2-7
D gene: TRBD1
CDR3 protein: CASSLDGTGTRRGEQYF
CDR3 DNA: TGTGCCAGCAGCTTAGACGGGACAGGGACGAGGAGGGGTGAGCAGTACTTC

clone size: .
V gene: TRBV3-1/TRBV3-2
J gene: TRBJ2-1
D gene: TRBD2
CDR3 protein: CASSQCGTSGRMCEQFF
CDR3 DNA: TGTGCCAGCAGCCAATGCGGGACTAGCGGGAGGATGTGTGAGCAGTTCTTC

clone size: .
V gene: TRBV28
J gene: TRBJ1-3
D gene: .
CDR3 protein: CASSPGMPSGNTIYF
CDR3 DNA: TGTGCCAGCAGTCCCGGGATGCCCTCTGGGAACACCATATATTTT

clone size: .
V gene: TRBV5-1
J gene: TRBJ2-2
D gene: TRBD1
CDR3 protein: CASSYRTGGLAANTGELFF
CDR3 DNA: TGCGCCAGCAGCTATCGGACAGGGGGCCTCGCGGCGAACACCGGGGAGCTGTTTTTT

clone size: .
V gene: TRBV27
J gene: TRBJ2-1
D gene: TRBD2
CDR3 protein: CASWSLSGGSYNEQFF
CDR3 DNA: TGTGCCAGTTGGTCCCTTTCGGGGGGGTCCTACAATGAGCAGTTCTTC

clone size: .
V gene: TRBV5-5
J gene: TRBJ1-4
D gene: .
CDR3 protein: CASSLAVGSSTNEKLFF
CDR3 DNA: TGTGCCAGCAGCTTGGCCGTGGGCTCTTCAACTAATGAAAAACTGTTTTTT

clone size: .
V gene: TRBV11-2
J gene: TRBJ2-1
D gene: .
CDR3 protein: CASDRRGNSYNEQFF
CDR3 DNA: TGTGCCAGCGATCGAAGAGGAAACTCCTACAATGAGCAGTTCTTC

clone size: .
V gene: TRBV5-4
J gene: TRBJ2-2
D gene: TRBD2
CDR3 protein: CASSPPGLAGGGELFF
CDR3 DNA: TGTGCCAGCAGCCCACCTGGACTAGCGGGAGGCGGGGAGCTGTTTTTT